Following are 31 T cell receptor beta chains from one sample sequenced in a study of PD-1 blockade in mismatch repair-deficient tumors. Repertoires were generated with immunoSEQ multiplex PCR, while TCRdb's copy carries only in-frame clones and drops some. The sample lists 120,000 or so clones; around 86% were seen once. This material consisted of peripheral blood, taken 44 weeks after starting pembrolizumab. The origin of the receptors is an adult with mismatch repair-deficient cancer.

V is TRBV7-2 and J is TRBJ2-7; 7 bases fit TRBD2. The CDR3 is 17 amino acids. With 2 bases clipped from V and 1 base from J, the junction kept 11 bases outside the gene matches. CDR1 is SGHTA and CDR2 is FQGNSA in the germline V gene. The CDR3 region has the DNA TGTGCCAGCAGCTTAAATTTGGGGGAGGGCCTGTCCTACGAGCAGTACTTC. Encoded protein: CASSLNLGEGLSYEQYF.

The V gene is TRBV4-1, the J gene TRBJ2-5; D is possibly TRBD2 (6 bases). The V and J ends lost 1 base and 6 bases respectively, with 12 bases between them. The germline gives CDR1 MGHRA, CDR2 YSYEKL. There are 14 residues in the CDR3. The CDR3 DNA follows: TGCGCCAGCAGCCAAGGGCGGGATGGAAAGACCCAGTACTTC. Its translation: CASSQGRDGKTQYF.

This chain connects TRBV28 to TRBJ1-5; D perhaps matches TRBD1 (6 bases). Germline CDR1 and CDR2: MDHEN and SYDVKM. V lost 3 bases and J 1 base, leaving 13 bases between the germline ends. The CDR3 has 16 residues. DNA for the CDR3: TGTGCCAGCAGTTTCCCCGACAGGCTGAGCAATCAGCCCCAGCATTTT. This codes for CASSFPDRLSNQPQHF.

The chain employs TRBV5-4 and TRBJ2-2, with D maybe TRBD2 (5 bases). The CDR3 length is 16 residues. Trimming pared 4 bases from V and 4 bases from J, leaving 17 bases between. Per germline, CDR1 SGHNT and CDR2 YYREEE (reference sequence). CDR3 sequence: CASSAGGGMGTGELFF. The CDR3 DNA sequence: TGTGCCAGCAGCGCCGGAGGTGGGATGGGCACCGGGGAGCTGTTTTTT.

The chain recombines TRBV19 with TRBJ1-2; 8 bases match TRBD1. Germline-derived CDR1 and CDR2 are LNHDA and SQIVND (reference sequence). The CDR3 runs to 13 residues. The trim removed 4 bases at V and 2 bases at J, leaving 0 bases unmatched. The CDR3 spells CASSRDRNYGYTF. CDR3 nucleotide sequence: TGTGCCAGTAGTAGGGACAGGAACTATGGCTACACCTTC.

This clone was picked up a small number of times. The chain combines TRBV2 with TRBJ1-2; TRBD1 is a possible D gene (5 bases). Trimming took 8 bases from V and 2 from J, leaving 12 bases between them. Germline V gene lookup returns CDR1 SNHLY and CDR2 FYNNEI. This CDR3 contains 13 residues. The CDR3 nucleotides read TGTGCCAGCCAGGATGACAGAAACTATGGCTACACCTTC. Protein: CASQDDRNYGYTF. Supplemented by reference TRBV2 and TRBJ1-2, the full variable domain reads EPEVTQTPSHQVTQMGQEVILRCVPISNHLYFYWYRQILGQKVEFLVSFYNNEISEKSEIFDDQFSVERPDGSNFTLKIRSTKLEDSAMYFCASQDDRNYGYTFGSGTRLTVV.

This chain connects TRBV6-5 to TRBJ1-4; TRBD1 aligns across 9 bases. This CDR3 contains 15 residues. Germline V gene sequence: CDR1 MNHEY, CDR2 SVGAGI. V lost 5 bases, J lost 7 bases, and 8 bases stayed unmatched. The CDR3 is CASSTRDRVAEKLFF. As DNA, the CDR3 is TGTGCCAGCAGTACCCGGGACAGGGTAGCTGAAAAACTGTTTTTT.

The rearrangement links TRBV4-1 to TRBJ1-2; TRBD1 is a possible D gene (5 bases). CDR1 and CDR2 from the germline V gene are MGHRA and YSYEKL. CDR3 length equals 15 residues. V lost 0 bases, J lost 2 bases, and 10 bases lay in between. The DNA for the CDR3 is TGCGCCAGCAGCCAAGACAGGGACCCGAACTATGGCTACACCTTC. It translates to CASSQDRDPNYGYTF.

A single count supports this clone. V usage is TRBV18 and J usage is TRBJ2-1, with 14 positions matching TRBD2. V lost 6 bases and J lost 2; bases outside the gene matches: 6. The CDR3 has 17 amino acids. In germline, CDR1 is KGHSH, CDR2 LQKENI. CDR3 region: CASSPRTSGRTYNEQFF. The CDR3 region has the DNA TGTGCCAGCTCTCCAAGGACTAGCGGGAGGACCTACAATGAGCAGTTCTTC. The full variable domain, its missing parts supplied by reference TRBV18 and TRBJ2-1, is NAGVMQNPRHLVRRRGQEARLRCSPMKGHSHVYWYRQLPEEGLKFMVYLQKENIIDESGMPKERFSAEFPKEGPSILRIQQVVRGDSAAYFCASSPRTSGRTYNEQFFGPGTRLTVL.

This chain joins TRBV7-8 and TRBJ2-3; 11 nucleotides agree with TRBD2. Unmatched junction bases numbered 6, after V lost 4 bases and J lost 6 bases. The length of the CDR3 is 15 residues. Germline assignment: CDR1 SGHVS and CDR2 FQNEAQ. CDR3 in amino acids: CASSSTSGSVDTQYF. In DNA form, the CDR3 reads TGTGCCAGCAGCTCCACTAGCGGGAGTGTCGATACGCAGTATTTT.

This rearrangement joins TRBV4-1 to TRBJ2-3; 11 bases fit TRBD2. Germline trimming cut 5 bases from V and 5 bases from J; bases unmatched to any gene: 9. This CDR3 comprises 16 residues. Germline CDR1 and CDR2: MGHRA and YSYEKL. The DNA for the CDR3 is TGCGCCAGCAGCTCGCCGACTAGCGGGATCAAAGATACGCAGTATTTT. Translation: CASSSPTSGIKDTQYF.

The table lists this clone with a count of one. The rearrangement joins TRBV6-1 to TRBJ2-1, with a weak D call TRBD1 (6 bases). Germline lookup yields CDR1 MNHNS and CDR2 SASEGT. This CDR3 contains 17 residues. Deletions cut 4 bases from V and 4 bases from J, with 20 bases between. Here the CDR3 reads CASSGPRGGELYNEQFF. In DNA form, the CDR3 reads TGTGCCAGCAGTGGCCCCAGGGGCGGCGAACTGTACAATGAGCAGTTCTTC.

This rearrangement joins TRBV5-4 to TRBJ2-2; possibly TRBD2 for D (7 bases). The CDR3 sequence is 15 residues long. Trimming shortened V by 4 bases and J by 7 bases, and 17 bases separated the two germline ends. Germline CDR1 and CDR2: SGHNT and YYREEE (reference sequence). The CDR3 nucleotides read TGTGCCAGCAGCAAGATGGGAGGGGGGATCGGGGAGCTGTTTTTT. Encoded protein: CASSKMGGGIGELFF.

This chain uses TRBV15 with TRBJ2-3; no definite D call. The germline V gene has CDR1 LNHNV and CDR2 YYDKDF (reference sequence). The CDR3 totals 16 residues. The V end lost 5 bases, the J end lost 6 bases, and 21 bases lay between the germline ends. CDR3 amino acids: CATSFPSVSPVDTQYF. Here the CDR3 DNA reads TGTGCCACCAGCTTTCCCTCAGTCTCGCCGGTGGATACGCAGTATTTT.

The chain employs TRBV4-1 and TRBJ2-7; D may be TRBD2 (7 bases). The V gene's germline CDR1 is MGHRA and CDR2 YSYEKL. Between the trimmed V and J ends, which lost 3 bases and 3 bases, there was a span of 18 bases. This CDR3 is built from 16 residues. The CDR3 here is CASSQEKGGVFYEQYF. The CDR3 nucleotides read TGCGCCAGCAGCCAGGAGAAGGGGGGGGTCTTCTACGAGCAGTACTTC.

The chain combines TRBV10-1 with TRBJ2-2; 11 bases align to TRBD2. Trimming at V came to 2 bases and at J to 2 bases, leaving 10 bases not matched to a gene. The CDR3 loop spans 19 amino acids. Germline V gives CDR1 WNHNN, CDR2 SYGVQD (reference sequence). The CDR3, as DNA: TGCGCCAGCAGTGAGGGACTAGCGGGTTCGTGCGTTAACACCGGGGAGCTGTTTTTT. This translates into CASSEGLAGSCVNTGELFF.

The V gene is TRBV4-1, the J gene TRBJ2-7; D uncertain. The CDR3 covers 15 residues. Germline V CDR1 and CDR2: MGHRA, YSYEKL. V was cut by 1 base and J by 2 bases, with 12 bases left in between. The CDR3 region is CASSQVGALTYEQYF. DNA for the CDR3: TGCGCCAGCAGCCAAGTGGGCGCACTTACCTACGAGCAGTACTTC.

The chain links TRBV11-1 to TRBJ2-7, with a possible D match to TRBD1 (5 bases). The V and J ends lost 3 bases and 12 bases respectively, with 18 bases between them. Looked up from germline, CDR1 is SGHAT and CDR2 is FQDESV (reference sequence). CDR3 length: 13 residues. As DNA, the CDR3 is TGTGCCAGCAGCTTGTTGACAGAAAGCGTGCCGTACTTC. It encodes CASSLLTESVPYF.

The chain links TRBV10-3 to TRBJ2-2; weak D call: TRBD1 (5 bases). The CDR3 loop spans 15 amino acids. V was cut by 0 bases and J by 3 bases, with 8 bases left in between. In germline, CDR1 is ENHRY, CDR2 SYGVKD. The CDR3 nucleotides are TGTGCCATCAGTGAGTCAAGGGGCGACACCGGGGAGCTGTTTTTT. It codes for CAISESRGDTGELFF.

This chain connects TRBV11-3 to TRBJ1-1, with D maybe TRBD1 (6 bases). Trimming removed 6 bases at V and 1 base at J, with 9 bases between. Germline values: CDR1 SGHNT, CDR2 YENEEA. CDR3 size: 13 residues. CDR3 loop: CASRGGGNTEAFF. The CDR3 bases are TGTGCCAGCAGGGGAGGGGGGAACACTGAAGCTTTCTTT.

The J gene is TRBJ2-4, the V gene TRBV15, with 7 bases that match TRBD1. J lost 0 bases, V lost 3 bases, and 8 bases had no gene match. Germline V gene sequence: CDR1 LNHNV, CDR2 YYDKDF (reference sequence). The CDR3 covers 17 residues. The CDR3 nucleotides are TGTGCCACCAGCAGGGAACAGGGGCCCCTAGCCAAAAACATTCAGTACTTC. It is translated as CATSREQGPLAKNIQYF.

V gene TRBV11-3 combines with J gene TRBJ2-4; 8 bases are a match to TRBD1. J gave up 1 base and V 5 bases, and 7 bases lay outside the gene matches. Germline V gene lookup returns CDR1 SGHNT and CDR2 YENEEA. CDR3 size: 16 residues. The CDR3 sequence: CASSPRTGWAKNIQYF. CDR3 coding DNA: TGTGCCAGCAGCCCCAGGACAGGGTGGGCCAAAAACATTCAGTACTTC.

With regard to this clone: The sample holds other DNA sequences that translate to the same CDR3. The CDR3 sequence is CASSLSGGGGETQYF. Written as DNA, the CDR3 is TGTGCCAGCAGTTTATCCGGAGGGGGAGGAGAGACCCAGTACTTC. The chain links TRBV27 to TRBJ2-5; either TRBD1 or TRBD2 may fit D (6 bases each). CDR3 size: 15 residues. The germline V gene has CDR1 MNHEY and CDR2 SMNVEV (reference sequence). V was pared by 0 bases and J by 4 bases, with 12 bases between.

The V and J genes are TRBV4-3 and TRBJ2-7; D is possibly TRBD2 (5 bases). Germline loops: CDR1 LGHNA, CDR2 YSLEER. The CDR3 runs to 18 residues. Trimming cost V 0 bases and J 6 bases, with 24 bases left between them. The CDR3 loop reads CASSQDLGSTPRVGEQYF. The DNA of the CDR3 is TGCGCCAGCAGCCAAGATCTGGGGTCCACACCGAGGGTAGGCGAGCAGTACTTC.

The rearrangement joins TRBV5-1 to TRBJ2-7; 9 bases are shared with TRBD2. The CDR3 has 15 amino acids. V shed 0 bases, J shed 3 bases, and the junction held 4 bases outside the gene matches. CDR1 is SGHRS and CDR2 is YFSETQ in the germline V gene. The CDR3 DNA reads as TGCGCCAGCAGCTTGGCCCCTAGCGGGAACTACGAGCAGTACTTC. This encodes CASSLAPSGNYEQYF.

This clone was seen more than once but under ten times. The chain employs TRBV27 and TRBJ2-7; D remains unclear. Trimming removed 5 bases at V and 3 bases at J, with 14 bases between. The CDR3 covers 14 residues. Germline CDR1 and CDR2: MNHEY and SMNVEV (reference sequence). CDR3 protein: CASSLLGDSYEQYF. For the CDR3, the DNA is TGTGCCAGCAGTCTCCTAGGCGATAGCTACGAGCAGTACTTC.

The rearrangement joins TRBV5-6 to TRBJ2-5, with D perhaps TRBD2 (7 bases). Trimming stripped 0 bases from V and 5 bases from J, with 23 bases between. The CDR3 runs to 18 residues. Germline CDR1 and CDR2: SGHDT and YYEEEE. In DNA form, the CDR3 reads TGTGCCAGCAGCTTGGCCCCCGGGGGAGGGCCCCAGGGGGAGACCCAGTACTTC. As protein: CASSLAPGGGPQGETQYF.

This chain connects TRBV19 to TRBJ2-5; 7 positions agree with TRBD1. Germline CDR1 reads LNHDA; CDR2 reads SQIVND (reference sequence). The CDR3 loop spans 14 amino acids. The junction had 5 bases not matched to a gene; V was cut back by 6 bases and J by 1 base. Here the CDR3 reads CASRRGQAQETQYF. CDR3 DNA sequence: TGTGCCAGTAGGAGGGGGCAGGCCCAAGAGACCCAGTACTTC.

The chain joins TRBV4-3 to TRBJ2-6; no definite D call. Germline CDR1 reads LGHNA; CDR2 reads YSLEER. This CDR3 spans 18 amino acids. Trimming pared 0 bases from V and 0 bases from J, leaving 12 bases between. This CDR3 reads CASSQEGRFSSGANVLTF. The CDR3 DNA reads as TGCGCCAGCAGCCAAGAGGGCAGATTCTCCTCTGGGGCCAACGTCCTGACTTTC.

This chain uses TRBV28 with TRBJ2-1, with TRBD1 matching 8 bases. This CDR3 comprises 16 residues. Germline V gives CDR1 MDHEN, CDR2 SYDVKM. With V trimmed by 5 bases and J by 6 bases, 12 bases remained unmatched. DNA of the CDR3: TGTGCCAGCAGTACTGACCGGGACAGGTCTGTCAATGAGCAGTTCTTC. Residues: CASSTDRDRSVNEQFF. Variable domain in full (rest from reference TRBV28 and TRBJ2-1): DVKVTQSSRYLVKRTGEKVFLECVQDMDHENMFWYRQDPGLGLRLIYFSYDVKMKEKGDIPEGYSVSREKKERFSLILESASTNQTSMYLCASSTDRDRSVNEQFFGPGTRLTVL.

This clone came up once. V gene TRBV19 combines with J gene TRBJ1-5; TRBD1 aligns across 9 bases. V was pared by 0 bases and J by 7 bases, with 4 bases of the junction left unmatched. Per germline, CDR1 LNHDA and CDR2 SQIVND (reference sequence). This CDR3 contains 15 residues. As DNA, the CDR3 is TGTGCCAGTAGTATAGAGGGACAGGGATCCCAGCCCCAGCATTTT. Amino acids: CASSIEGQGSQPQHF. The full variable domain, in which reference TRBV19 and TRBJ1-5 provide the parts outside the CDR3, is DGGITQSPKYLFRKEGQNVTLSCEQNLNHDAMYWYRQDPGQGLRLIYYSQIVNDFQKGDIAEGYSVSREKKESFPLTVTSAQKNPTAFYLCASSIEGQGSQPQHFGDGTRLSIL.